These T cell receptor beta chains were read from a single sample in a study of cytotoxic CD8 clonotypes in ibrutinib-treated CLL. Sequencing used immunoSEQ multiplex PCR; TCRdb keeps in-frame clones, though not all of them. Of 45,000 or so clones detected, roughly 69% appear once; the ten largest clones hold less than 15%. The source material was PBMCs, sampled after 12 months of ibrutinib treatment. The source is a human donor with chronic lymphocytic leukemia. Each CDR3 is given with its conserved first and last residue. D genes are given only for firm matches. The listing skips clone size in some rows; elsewhere it reads once, few, many or a size class.

TRBV9	NA	TRBJ2-2	NA	CASSVGYNTGELFF	TGTGCCAGCAGCGTAGGATACAACACCGGGGAGCTGTTTTTT
TRBV28	TRBD2	TRBJ2-5	once	CASSLTPISGRGETQYF	TGTGCCAGCAGTTTAACCCCCATTAGCGGGAGGGGGGAGACCCAGTACTTC
TRBV5-1	NA	TRBJ1-2	few	CASSLAGWDGYTF	TGCGCCAGCAGCTTGGCCGGTTGGGATGGCTACACCTTC
TRBV19	NA	TRBJ2-3	few	CASSPDFTDTQYF	TGTGCCAGTAGCCCCGACTTCACAGATACGCAGTATTTT
TRBV7-8	NA	TRBJ2-5	NA	CASSSSSAPRETQYF	TGTGCCAGCAGCTCCTCTTCGGCCCCAAGAGAGACCCAGTACTTC
TRBV7-6	TRBD2	TRBJ2-1	NA	CASSLAERGTYNEQFF	TGTGCCAGCAGCTTAGCCGAGCGGGGGACCTACAATGAGCAGTTCTTC
TRBV7-9	NA	TRBJ2-3	NA	CASSLTDTQYF	TGTGCCAGCAGCTTAACGGATACGCAGTATTTT
TRBV2	TRBD2	TRBJ2-3	NA	CASSGTSGSDTQYF	TGTGCCAGCAGTGGGACTAGCGGGTCAGATACGCAGTATTTT
TRBV2	NA	TRBJ1-1	NA	CASSADWGATEAFF	TGTGCCAGCAGCGCCGATTGGGGAGCGACTGAAGCTTTCTTT
TRBV9	TRBD1	TRBJ2-7	NA	CASSVSTGGRYEQYF	TGTGCCAGCAGCGTGTCCACAGGGGGCAGGTACGAGCAGTACTTC
TRBV6-6	NA	TRBJ2-3	NA	CASRRTTSTDTQYF	TGTGCCAGCAGGCGGACTACGAGCACAGATACGCAGTATTTT
TRBV6-4	TRBD2	TRBJ2-1	NA	CASSEVPGLAPYNEQFF	TGTGCCAGCAGTGAAGTTCCGGGACTAGCCCCCTACAATGAGCAGTTCTTC
TRBV6-1	NA	TRBJ1-5	few	CASSEGALGNQPQHF	TGTGCCAGCAGTGAAGGGGCACTCGGCAATCAGCCCCAGCATTTT
TRBV7-2	NA	TRBJ2-3	once	CASSPRRTDTQYF	TGTGCCAGCAGCCCCCGACGGACAGATACGCAGTATTTT
TRBV30	NA	TRBJ2-1	NA	CAWSVLSSASRGNEQFF	TGTGCCTGGAGTGTACTTAGCAGTGCTAGTCGGGGGAATGAGCAGTTCTTC
TRBV7-9	NA	TRBJ2-5	few	CASSSAGGARGTQYF	TGTGCCAGCAGCTCGGCGGGCGGGGCCCGGGGGACCCAGTACTTC
TRBV5-8	NA	TRBJ2-7	once	CASSLRGLSYEQYF	TGTGCCAGCAGCTTGCGTGGACTATCCTACGAGCAGTACTTC
TRBV2	TRBD2	TRBJ2-2	NA	CASSGGTSGKGGELFF	TGTGCCAGCAGTGGAGGGACTAGCGGGAAGGGCGGGGAGCTGTTTTTT
TRBV7-9	NA	TRBJ2-7	NA	CASSPSPGTYEQYF	TGTGCCAGCAGCCCCTCCCCGGGGACCTACGAGCAGTACTTC
TRBV7-9	TRBD1	TRBJ2-7	NA	CASRSGTGSYEQYF	TGTGCCAGCAGATCCGGGACAGGGTCCTACGAGCAGTACTTC
TRBV2	NA	TRBJ2-3	NA	CASAGQTITDTQYF	TGTGCCAGCGCCGGACAGACGATCACAGATACGCAGTATTTT
TRBV9	TRBD2	TRBJ2-1	NA	CASSVQSGKYNEQFF	TGTGCCAGCAGCGTACAAAGCGGGAAGTACAATGAGCAGTTCTTC
TRBV5-6	NA	TRBJ1-1	NA	CASSFVDRSLNTEAFF	TGTGCCAGCAGCTTTGTAGACAGGAGCCTGAACACTGAAGCTTTCTTT
TRBV11-3	TRBD1	TRBJ2-1	NA	CASSEQGEANNEQFF	TGTGCCAGCAGCGAACAGGGGGAGGCCAACAATGAGCAGTTCTTC
TRBV5-1	TRBD2	TRBJ2-1	NA	CASSLGTSTNNEQFF	TGCGCCAGCAGCTTGGGGACTAGCACTAACAATGAGCAGTTCTTC
TRBV25-1	NA	TRBJ2-7	NA	CASRGGDSFYRDEQYF	TGTGCCAGCCGAGGTGGGGACTCCTTCTATCGGGACGAGCAGTACTTC
TRBV2	TRBD2	TRBJ2-1	NA	CASSKGLAGFYNEQFF	TGTGCCAGCAGTAAGGGACTAGCGGGGTTTTACAATGAGCAGTTCTTC
TRBV5-4	TRBD2	TRBJ2-2	NA	CASSFLAGTGELFF	TGTGCCAGCAGCTTTTTAGCGGGCACCGGGGAGCTGTTTTTT
TRBV4-3	NA	TRBJ2-1	once	CASSQGESEQFF	TGCGCCAGCAGCCAAGGGGAAAGTGAGCAGTTCTTC
TRBV2	NA	TRBJ1-4	NA	CATSGGGEGEKLFF	TGTGCCACCTCCGGCGGCGGGGAAGGGGAAAAACTGTTTTTT
TRBV2	TRBD1	TRBJ2-2	NA	CASTRDRGNTGELFF	TGTGCCAGCACCCGGGACAGGGGGAACACCGGGGAGCTGTTTTTT
TRBV30	NA	TRBJ1-2	NA	CAWIGGPSTNYGYTF	TGTGCCTGGATTGGGGGCCCTTCAACTAACTATGGCTACACCTTC
TRBV28	NA	TRBJ2-6	NA	CATVTASYSGANVLTF	TGTGCCACCGTAACAGCCTCCTACTCTGGGGCCAACGTCCTGACTTTC
TRBV7-3	TRBD1	TRBJ2-3	NA	CASSTKQGKGTDTQYF	TGTGCCAGCAGCACTAAACAGGGGAAAGGGACAGATACGCAGTATTTT
TRBV11-2	TRBD2	TRBJ2-7	NA	CASSLRMTSGRYEQYF	TGTGCCAGCAGCTTACGAATGACTAGCGGTCGGTACGAGCAGTACTTC
TRBV11-2	NA	TRBJ1-2	few	CASSLWGGGDYGYTF	TGTGCCAGCAGCCTGTGGGGGGGAGGCGACTATGGCTACACCTTC
TRBV20-1	NA	TRBJ1-1	NA	CSASKNTEAFF	TGCAGTGCTAGCAAGAACACTGAAGCTTTCTTT
TRBV10-2	NA	TRBJ2-3	NA	CASRDSSTDTQYF	TGCGCCAGCAGGGACAGTAGCACAGATACGCAGTATTTT
TRBV7-2	TRBD1	TRBJ2-7	NA	CASSLDRSSYEQYF	TGTGCCAGCAGCTTGGACAGGTCCTCCTACGAGCAGTACTTC
TRBV7-9	TRBD1	TRBJ2-2	once	CASSLENRGELFF	TGTGCCAGCAGCTTAGAAAACAGGGGAGAGCTGTTTTTT
TRBV10-1	NA	TRBJ2-7	NA	CASSESWSPDEQYF	TGCGCCAGCAGTGAGTCGTGGAGCCCAGACGAGCAGTACTTC
TRBV30	NA	TRBJ2-1	NA	CAWSVRTGVHNEQFF	TGTGCCTGGAGTGTACGAACGGGGGTTCACAATGAGCAGTTCTTC
TRBV18	TRBD1	TRBJ1-2	NA	CASSPKTGGNSYGYTF	TGTGCCAGCTCACCGAAAACAGGGGGTAATAGCTATGGCTACACCTTC
TRBV7-2	TRBD2	TRBJ2-2	NA	CASSRTPLAGGGTGELFF	TGTGCCAGCAGCCGCACCCCATTAGCGGGAGGGGGCACCGGGGAGCTGTTTTTT
TRBV5-5	TRBD2	TRBJ2-1	few	CASSFQRDPYNEQFF	TGTGCCAGCAGTTTCCAGCGGGACCCCTACAATGAGCAGTTCTTC
TRBV15	NA	TRBJ2-7	NA	CATSAQDVFSYEQYF	TGTGCCACCAGCGCACAGGACGTTTTCTCCTACGAGCAGTACTTC